A selection of T cell receptor beta chains follows, all from one sample in a study of T cell responses to AZD1222 COVID-19 vaccine. Measured with immunoSEQ multiplex PCR; TCRdb has only the in-frame clones, and not every one. The table records 80,000 to 100,000 clones, roughly nine tenths of them present only once. Specimen: peripheral blood, collected 28 days after the second AZD1222 dose. The source of these receptors is an adult who received the AZD1222 COVID-19 vaccine. Each CDR3 is given with its conserved first and last residue. D genes are given only for firm matches. Clone size is shown for a subset of rows, as once, few, many or a class of expanded clone.

few	-	TRBV11-2	TRBJ1-4	TGTGCCAGCAGCCCTCGGTTGAATGAAAAACTGTTTTTT	CASSPRLNEKLFF
once	TRBD1	TRBV6-5	TRBJ1-4	TGTGCCAGCAGGTCCGGGACAGGGCTTAAGGAACTGTTTTTT	CASRSGTGLKELFF
-	-	TRBV2	TRBJ1-5	TGTGCCAGCAGTGAATTCCGGGGGGCCGGCAATCAGCCCCAGCATTTT	CASSEFRGAGNQPQHF
-	-	TRBV11-1	TRBJ2-7	TGTGCCAGCAGCTTAGCGAAGGGATCTGGCGGGGAGCAGTACTTC	CASSLAKGSGGEQYF
-	-	TRBV18	TRBJ1-1	TGTGCCAGCTCACCACCGTTTTCTGGGCCCGGTGGGGTGAACACTGAAGCTTTCTTT	CASSPPFSGPGGVNTEAFF
-	-	TRBV5-5	TRBJ2-1	TGTGCCAGCAGCCTCGGACACGTTAGCTCCTACAATGAGCAGTTCTTC	CASSLGHVSSYNEQFF
once	TRBD1	TRBV2	TRBJ1-5	TGTGCCAGCAGACCTAGGACAGGGGGAAATCAGCCCCAGCATTTT	CASRPRTGGNQPQHF
-	-	TRBV7-3	TRBJ1-1	TGTGCCAGCGGGGCCGGGGGCACTGAAGCTTTCTTT	CASGAGGTEAFF
-	TRBD1	TRBV15	TRBJ1-1	TGTGCCACCAGCAGGGACAGGGTGAACACTGAAGCTTTCTTT	CATSRDRVNTEAFF
-	-	TRBV20-1	TRBJ1-2	TGCAGTGCTCTCGGACAGTATGGCTACACCTTC	CSALGQYGYTF
-	-	TRBV7-7	TRBJ2-7	TGTGCCAGCAGCTTACTAGGCGGGAAGGGGGCCTACGAGCAGTACTTC	CASSLLGGKGAYEQYF
-	-	TRBV10-3	TRBJ2-3	TGTGCCATCAGTGAGTCAGATGATACGCAGTATTTT	CAISESDDTQYF
-	TRBD2	TRBV3-1/TRBV3-2	TRBJ2-1	TGTGCCAGCAGCCAAGCTAATATAGCGGGGACGCACAATGAGCAGTTCTTC	CASSQANIAGTHNEQFF
-	-	TRBV5-1	TRBJ1-1	TGCGCCAGCAGCTTGGAGAGAGGGGGGAACACTGAAGCTTTCTTT	CASSLERGGNTEAFF
-	TRBD2	TRBV10-3	TRBJ2-2	TGTGCCATCAGTGCCTCGGGACTAGCGGGGGCCGGCGGGGAGCTGTTTTTT	CAISASGLAGAGGELFF
-	TRBD2	TRBV7-8	TRBJ2-7	TGTGCCAGCAGCTTATCCTTAGCGGGGGGTTCCTACGAGCAGTACTTC	CASSLSLAGGSYEQYF
-	TRBD2	TRBV7-2	TRBJ2-2	TGTGCCAGCAGACCGGGGACTAGCGGTTACACCGGGGAGCTGTTTTTT	CASRPGTSGYTGELFF
once	-	TRBV9	TRBJ2-5	TGTGCCAGCAGCACCTTCGGGGGGCTAGAGACCCAGTACTTC	CASSTFGGLETQYF
-	-	TRBV5-1	TRBJ2-7	TGCGCCAGCAGCTTGGAAGCGGTCTCCTACGAGCAGTACTTC	CASSLEAVSYEQYF
once	TRBD1	TRBV19	TRBJ1-2	TGTGCCAGTGGACAGGGTAGTATTTATGGCTACACCTTC	CASGQGSIYGYTF
-	TRBD1	TRBV29-1	TRBJ2-5	TGCAGCGTCAGGGGGCGAGAGACCCAGTACTTC	CSVRGRETQYF
-	-	TRBV3-1/TRBV3-2	TRBJ2-5	TGTGCCAGCAGCCAAGGGGGGGCCCAGTACTTC	CASSQGGAQYF
-	-	TRBV18	TRBJ1-1	TGTGCCAGCTCCCAGGGCCCGAACACTGAAGCTTTCTTT	CASSQGPNTEAFF
-	-	TRBV2	TRBJ1-5	TGTGCCAGCAGTGAGGTGGGACAATATCAGCCCCAGCATTTT	CASSEVGQYQPQHF
-	-	TRBV11-2	TRBJ2-7	TGTGCCAGCGGGTGGGGGGCCGAGCAGTACTTC	CASGWGAEQYF
-	-	TRBV19	TRBJ2-2	TGTGCCAGTAGTATACCTTGGAGGACCGGGGAGCTGTTTTTT	CASSIPWRTGELFF
few	TRBD1	TRBV5-4	TRBJ2-7	TGTGCCAGCAGCTTGGGGGGACAGGGGGCTTACGAGCAGTACTTC	CASSLGGQGAYEQYF